At least ten counts were recorded for the clone carrying this T cell receptor beta chain. The data were taken from a study of CDR3 diversity in severe acne. TCRdb recomputed calls from the PCR reads with MiXCR, one row per CDR3 protein. The data contain approximately 77,000 distinct CDR3 sequences, around 50% of them seen just once; the ten biggest clones take up around a tenth. The sequencing input was blood. This clonotype originated in a male donor with severe acne vulgaris.

CDR3 region: CASSRPGTGGSTQYF. The DNA for the CDR3 is TGTGCCAGCAGCCGCCCCGGGACAGGGGGTTCCACCCAGTACTTC. The J gene is TRBJ2-7, the V gene TRBV7-6; 11 bases align to TRBD1. This CDR3 is 15 amino acids long. V dropped 5 bases and J dropped 10; count of bases not matched to a gene: 13. Germline-derived CDR1 and CDR2 are SGHVS and FNYEAQ.